This T cell receptor beta chain was captured by sequencing in a study of blood T cells in healthy people across ages. A second 7 to 11 cycle PCR used barcoded and J-beta primers. One entry per CDR3 protein results from TCRdb running MiXCR on the 5' RACE reads. The repertoire has under 850,000 distinct CDR3 sequences, approximately 35% of them found once; the top ten carry under 15%. Germline trimming cut 5 bases from V and 3 bases from J; bases unmatched to any gene: 2. This CDR3 has 14 amino acids. Germline V gives CDR1 MNHEY, CDR2 SVGAGI. The V gene is TRBV6-5, the J gene TRBJ2-2; 8 bases agree with TRBD1. Sequenced material: blood. The origin of this receptor is a man aged 18 to 30 in good health. CDR3 residues: CASSQGADTGELFF. The CDR3 region has the DNA TGTGCCAGCAGTCAGGGGGCGGACACCGGGGAGCTGTTTTTT.